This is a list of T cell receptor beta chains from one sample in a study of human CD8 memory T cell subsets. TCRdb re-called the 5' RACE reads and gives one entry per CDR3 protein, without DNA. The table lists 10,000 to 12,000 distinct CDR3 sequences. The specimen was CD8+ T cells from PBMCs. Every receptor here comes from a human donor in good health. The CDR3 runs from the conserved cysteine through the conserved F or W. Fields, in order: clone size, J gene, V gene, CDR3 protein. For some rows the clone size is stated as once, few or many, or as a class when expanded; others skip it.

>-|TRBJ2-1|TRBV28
CASSLNNEQFF
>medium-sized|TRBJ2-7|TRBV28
CASSSAPGQGSYEQYF
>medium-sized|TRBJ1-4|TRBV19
CASSIRSGFEKLFF
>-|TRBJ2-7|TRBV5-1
CASRQKRGPTYEQYF
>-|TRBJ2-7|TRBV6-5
CASSYSIIGSTYEQYF
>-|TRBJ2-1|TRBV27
CASSLSTANEQFF
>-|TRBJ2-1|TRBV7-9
CASSWRGEQFF
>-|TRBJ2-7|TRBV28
CASRQSGGWYEQYF
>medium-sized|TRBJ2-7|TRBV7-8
CASSPGIGYEQYF
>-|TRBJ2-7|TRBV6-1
CASSERAGGSDEQYF
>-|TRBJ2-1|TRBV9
CASSLRAALDEQFF
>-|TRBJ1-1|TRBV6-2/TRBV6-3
CASSYSKRSRRTEAFF
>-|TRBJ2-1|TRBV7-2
CASSFGLATYNEQFF
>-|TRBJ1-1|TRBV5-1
CASSTAVQGTLNTEAFF
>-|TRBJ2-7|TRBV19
CASSGEADEQYF
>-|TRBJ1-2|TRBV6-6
CASSYFPQGSYGYTF
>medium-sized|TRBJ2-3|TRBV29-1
CSVSVPDTQYF
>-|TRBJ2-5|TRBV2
CASTRASGGADPETQYF
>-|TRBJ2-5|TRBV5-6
CASNVGTSGVQETQYF
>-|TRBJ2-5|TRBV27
CASSLAGGLETQYF
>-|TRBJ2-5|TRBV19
CASSRLALETQYF
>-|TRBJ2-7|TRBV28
CASRPLSRDEQYF
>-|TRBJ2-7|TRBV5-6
CASSYGPGVSSYEQYF
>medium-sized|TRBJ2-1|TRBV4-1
CASSPGGTVQVRGFYNEQFF
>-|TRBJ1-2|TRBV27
CASSLSPAEHYGYTF
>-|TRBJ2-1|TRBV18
CASSPSEPANYNEQFF
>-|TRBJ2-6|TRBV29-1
CSVVASGDGANVLTF
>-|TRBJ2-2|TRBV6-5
CASSYLSGELFF
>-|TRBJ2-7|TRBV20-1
CSARDLAGTSIYEQYF
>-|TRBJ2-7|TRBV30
CAWSPGGAHYEQYF
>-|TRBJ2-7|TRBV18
CASSPTRGGFYEQYF
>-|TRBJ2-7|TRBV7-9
CASSPDYSEQYF
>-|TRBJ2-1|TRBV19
CAIGSWDTNPNEQFF
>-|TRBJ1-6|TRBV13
CASSFGGRGRNSPLHF
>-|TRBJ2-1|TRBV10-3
CAGGTSGREQFF
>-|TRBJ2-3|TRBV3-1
CASSHIKRTSGDGDTQYF
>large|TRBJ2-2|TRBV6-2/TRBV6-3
CASKPGLAGDRELFF
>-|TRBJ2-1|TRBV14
CASSHPGRSYNEQFF
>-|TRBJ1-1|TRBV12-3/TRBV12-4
CASSLSNTEAFF
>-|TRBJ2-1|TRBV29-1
CSVEKGYNEQFF
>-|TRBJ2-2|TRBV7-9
CASSFQGAEHGELFF
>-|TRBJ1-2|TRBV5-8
CASSLLREYGYTF
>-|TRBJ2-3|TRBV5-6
CASSSGTVDSYTDTQYF
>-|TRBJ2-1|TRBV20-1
CSARDPRTISNEQFF
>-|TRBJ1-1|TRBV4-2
CASSQDSTKRTEAFF
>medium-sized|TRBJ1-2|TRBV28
CASSSAIKFESYTF
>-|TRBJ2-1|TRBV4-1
CASSQGRGDSYNEQFF
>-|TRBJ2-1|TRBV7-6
CASSLGLPRGRDTEQFF
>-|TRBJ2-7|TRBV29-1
CSVGTSMAGEQYF
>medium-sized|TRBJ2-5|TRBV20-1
CSALRAGGRRFFDRTETQYF
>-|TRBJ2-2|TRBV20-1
CSATSGQLNTGELFF
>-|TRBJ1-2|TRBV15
CATSRENLYGYTF
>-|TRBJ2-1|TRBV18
CASSRGQGAYNEQFF
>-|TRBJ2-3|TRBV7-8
CASSPSPGADTQYF
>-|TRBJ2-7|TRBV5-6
CASSFSGIHYEQYF
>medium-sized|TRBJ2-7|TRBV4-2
CASSQGSGNEQYF
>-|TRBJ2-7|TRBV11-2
CASTIQSGWDEQYF
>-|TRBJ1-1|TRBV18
CASSLGTGTEAFF
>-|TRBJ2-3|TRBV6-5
CASSLGLVGTDTQYF